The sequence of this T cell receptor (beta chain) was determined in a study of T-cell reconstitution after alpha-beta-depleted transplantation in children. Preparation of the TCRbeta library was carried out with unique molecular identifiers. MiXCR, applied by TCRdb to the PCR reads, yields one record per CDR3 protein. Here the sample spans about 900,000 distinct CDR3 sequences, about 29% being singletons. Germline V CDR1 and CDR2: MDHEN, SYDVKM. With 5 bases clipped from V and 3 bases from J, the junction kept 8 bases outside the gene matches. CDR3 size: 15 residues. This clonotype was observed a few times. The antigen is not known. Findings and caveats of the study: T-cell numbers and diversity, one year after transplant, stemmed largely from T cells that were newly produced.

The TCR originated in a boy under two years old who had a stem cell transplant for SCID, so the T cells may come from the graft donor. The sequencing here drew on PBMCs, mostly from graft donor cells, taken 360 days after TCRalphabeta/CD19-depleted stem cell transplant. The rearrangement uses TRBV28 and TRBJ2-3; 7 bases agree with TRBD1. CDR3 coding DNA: TGTGCCAGCAGTCCGTTTGGGACAGCAACAGATACGCAGTATTTT. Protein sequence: CASSPFGTATDTQYF.